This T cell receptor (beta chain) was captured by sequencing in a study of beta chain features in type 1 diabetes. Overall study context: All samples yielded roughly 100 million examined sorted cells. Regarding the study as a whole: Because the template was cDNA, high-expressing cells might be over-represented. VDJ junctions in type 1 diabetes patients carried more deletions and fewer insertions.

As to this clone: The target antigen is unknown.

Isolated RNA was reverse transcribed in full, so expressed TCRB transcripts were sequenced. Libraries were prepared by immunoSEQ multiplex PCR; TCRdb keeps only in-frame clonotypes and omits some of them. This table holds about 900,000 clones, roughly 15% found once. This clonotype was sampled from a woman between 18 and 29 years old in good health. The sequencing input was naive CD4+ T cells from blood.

CDR3 nucleotide sequence: TGTGCCAGCAGCTTGCAACAGGGTGGCACTGAAGCTTTCTTT. Translated: CASSLQQGGTEAFF. The chain has TRBV7-9 and TRBJ1-1, with D possibly matching TRBD1 (6 bases). Trimming cost V 3 bases and J 4 bases, with 12 bases left between them. CDR3 size: 14 residues. CDR1 and CDR2 from the germline V gene are SEHNR and FQNEAQ (reference sequence).